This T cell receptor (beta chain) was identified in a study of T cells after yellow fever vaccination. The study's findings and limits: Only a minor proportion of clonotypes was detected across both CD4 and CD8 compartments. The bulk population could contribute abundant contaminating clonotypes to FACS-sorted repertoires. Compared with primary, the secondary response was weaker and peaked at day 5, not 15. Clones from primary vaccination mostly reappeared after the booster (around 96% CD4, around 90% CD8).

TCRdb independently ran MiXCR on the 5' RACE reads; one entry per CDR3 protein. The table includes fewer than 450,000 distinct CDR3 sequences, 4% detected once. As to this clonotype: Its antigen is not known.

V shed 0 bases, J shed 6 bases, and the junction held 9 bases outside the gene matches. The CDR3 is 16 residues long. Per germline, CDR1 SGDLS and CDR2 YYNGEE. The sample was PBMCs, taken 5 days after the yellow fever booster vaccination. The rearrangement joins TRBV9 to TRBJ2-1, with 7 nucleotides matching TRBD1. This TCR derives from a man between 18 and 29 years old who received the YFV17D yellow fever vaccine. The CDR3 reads CASSVAGNRGVNEQFF. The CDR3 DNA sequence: TGTGCCAGCAGCGTAGCGGGTAACAGGGGAGTCAATGAGCAGTTCTTC.